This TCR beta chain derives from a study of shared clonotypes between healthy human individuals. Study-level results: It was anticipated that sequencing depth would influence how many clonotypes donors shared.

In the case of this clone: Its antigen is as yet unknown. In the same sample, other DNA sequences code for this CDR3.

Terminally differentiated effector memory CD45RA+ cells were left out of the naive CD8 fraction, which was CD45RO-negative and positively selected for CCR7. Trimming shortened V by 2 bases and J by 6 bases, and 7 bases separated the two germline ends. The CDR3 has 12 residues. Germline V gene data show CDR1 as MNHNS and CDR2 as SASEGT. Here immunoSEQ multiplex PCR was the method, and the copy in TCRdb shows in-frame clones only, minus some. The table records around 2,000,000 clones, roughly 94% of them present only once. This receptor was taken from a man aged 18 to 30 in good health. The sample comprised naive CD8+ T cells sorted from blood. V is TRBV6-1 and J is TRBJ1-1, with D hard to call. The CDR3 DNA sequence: TGTGCCAGCAGTGAATCCGGGGCTGAAGCTTTCTTT. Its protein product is CASSESGAEAFF.